This is a list of T cell receptor beta chains from one sample in a study of T cell responses to AZD1222 COVID-19 vaccine. Measured with immunoSEQ multiplex PCR; TCRdb has only the in-frame clones, and not every one. The data hold 250,000 to 300,000 clones, with approximately 94% observed a single time. Here the sequenced sample was peripheral blood, taken 28 days after the second AZD1222 dose. The source of these receptors is an adult who received the AZD1222 COVID-19 vaccine. The CDR3 runs from the conserved cysteine through the conserved F or W. The order of the fields is clone size, V gene, D gene, J gene, CDR3 protein, CDR3 DNA. A D gene is named only where the DNA matches it firmly. Clone size appears in some rows only: once, few, many, or a class for an expanded clone.

>NA|TRBV6-4|TRBD1|TRBJ2-3
CASSGGQEPDTQYF
TGTGCCAGCAGTGGGGGACAGGAACCAGATACGCAGTATTTT
>NA|TRBV5-1|NA|TRBJ1-1
CASSLAHGNTEAFF
TGCGCCAGCAGCTTGGCCCATGGAAACACTGAAGCTTTCTTT
>NA|TRBV5-1|NA|TRBJ1-3
CASSLGDSGNTIYF
TGCGCCAGCAGCTTGGGAGATTCTGGAAACACCATATATTTT
>once|TRBV19|NA|TRBJ2-7
CASSIHKPGDHEQYF
TGTGCCAGTAGTATACATAAGCCCGGGGACCACGAGCAGTACTTC
>once|TRBV12-3/TRBV12-4|NA|TRBJ2-2
CASSLAGAGELFF
TGTGCCAGCAGTTTAGCAGGTGCCGGGGAGCTGTTTTTT
>NA|TRBV2|NA|TRBJ1-5
CASIRDSNQPQHF
TGTGCCAGCATACGGGATTCCAATCAGCCCCAGCATTTT
>NA|TRBV24-1|NA|TRBJ1-4
CATSDSPGSEKLFF
TGTGCCACCAGTGATTCCCCGGGGAGTGAAAAACTGTTTTTT
>NA|TRBV27|NA|TRBJ2-3
CASSQAPGGPDTQYF
TGTGCCAGCAGTCAGGCCCCCGGGGGCCCAGATACGCAGTATTTT
>NA|TRBV18|NA|TRBJ1-4
CASSPATGSEKLFF
TGTGCCAGCTCACCAGCTACCGGTAGCGAAAAACTGTTTTTT
>NA|TRBV5-1|NA|TRBJ2-1
CASSLPSSEQFF
TGCGCCAGCAGCTTACCAAGCAGTGAGCAGTTCTTC
>NA|TRBV5-5|TRBD2|TRBJ2-1
CASSLAAASGSLSYNEQFF
TGTGCCAGCAGCTTGGCGGCGGCTAGCGGGAGCCTCTCATACAATGAGCAGTTCTTC
>NA|TRBV29-1|NA|TRBJ2-5
CSARTQETQYF
TGCAGCGCCAGGACCCAAGAGACCCAGTACTTC
>NA|TRBV6-5|NA|TRBJ2-3
CASSYSGRPTDTQYF
TGTGCCAGCAGTTACTCGGGTCGGCCCACAGATACGCAGTATTTT
>NA|TRBV28|TRBD1|TRBJ1-5
CASRGGRGSNQPQHF
TGTGCCAGCAGGGGCGGCAGGGGGAGCAATCAGCCCCAGCATTTT
>NA|TRBV2|NA|TRBJ2-3
CASSALVDTQYF
TGTGCCAGCAGCGCACTAGTGGATACGCAGTATTTT
>NA|TRBV4-1|NA|TRBJ2-7
CASSQVGDREQYF
TGCGCCAGCAGCCAAGTCGGGGACCGGGAGCAGTACTTC